The clone carrying this T cell receptor (beta chain) was counted a few times. The antigen remains unidentified. One junction end disagrees with the germline gene, perhaps due to a read error. TCRdb used MiXCR to reprocess the reads, holding one entry per CDR3 protein. The sample carries hundreds of thousands of distinct CDR3 sequences, approximately 33% recorded once. This sample was taken from a study of T cell repertoires in cytomegalovirus infection. CDR3 length: 15 residues. The germline V gene has CDR1 MNHNY and CDR2 SVGAGI (reference sequence). This sample comprised cultured PBMCs, obtained from culture after CMV antigen stimulation. The chain joins TRBV6-6 to TRBJ2-1; TRBD1 matches 7 bases. The TCR comes from a human donor in good health (CMV status not recorded). Some clones in this sample may be carry-over from other donors' samples. CDR3 amino acids: CASTYSPLGTVKQFF. CDR3 DNA: TGTGCCAGCACTTACTCGCCCCTCGGGACAGTCAAGCAGTTCTTC.